This T cell receptor (beta chain) came from a study of cytomegalovirus exposure and HLA in healthy donors. The CDR3 extends over 14 amino acids. Trimming took off 6 bases at V and 3 bases at J, with 12 bases between the two ends. Per the germline V gene, CDR1 is MRHNA and CDR2 is SNTAGT. TCRdb's copy holds only in-frame clones and misses some; the assay was immunoSEQ multiplex PCR. The sample gives roughly 120,000 clones, roughly 83% of which show up once; roughly 5% is in the top ten. This clonotype was obtained from a man younger than 30 in good health and CMV-seronegative. This chain links TRBV6-4 with TRBJ1-5, with D tentatively TRBD1 (5 bases). The sequenced material came from PBMCs. The CDR3 is CASSAGTVNQPQHF. For the CDR3, the DNA is TGTGCCAGCAGCGCGGGGACGGTCAATCAGCCCCAGCATTTT.